This T cell receptor (beta chain) comes out of a study of cytomegalovirus exposure and HLA in healthy donors. The PCR was carried out with 60 Vbeta primers and 13 Jbeta primers. Assay: immunoSEQ multiplex PCR; the TCRdb copy retains only in-frame clones and omits some. The data contain 90,000 to 120,000 clones, roughly 80% of them singletons. This clone showed up just a few times. The antigen is undetermined. Study-level points and caveats: Being productive about 87% or about 30% of the time was typical of most TCR beta V segments in an earlier analysis.

Trimming removed 4 bases from V and 0 bases from J, with 7 bases in between. The germline V gene encodes CDR1 SGHRS and CDR2 YFSETQ. The CDR3 totals 14 residues. Healthy bone marrow donors made up the donors. The sample was PBMCs. The origin of this receptor is a male donor in good health and CMV-seropositive. The rearrangement uses TRBV5-1 and TRBJ1-4, with D uncertain. The CDR3 bases are TGCGCCAGCAGCCCCACGGCAACTAATGAAAAACTGTTTTTT. Amino acid sequence: CASSPTATNEKLFF.